This TCR beta chain was sequenced for a study of graft-versus-host responses after intestinal transplantation. As for this clone: Its antigen remains unidentified.

Trimming removed 4 bases from V and 0 bases from J; junction bases left unmatched: 10. CDR1 is MNHNS, CDR2 SASEGT, per germline. The CDR3 totals 18 residues. Notes on the study in general: HvG clone declines early post-transplant were associated with peak circulating GvH levels. Recipient-marrow GvH clones were detected, some having first appeared in ileum or blood. Within the allografts of patients who had graft-donor T cell macrochimerism, graft-versus-host to host-versus-graft clonal ratios were high.

The table came from immunoSEQ multiplex PCR; TCRdb's copy has only in-frame clones and leaves some out. Of around 100,000 clones listed, 93% were seen once; the top ten hold more than 0.95%. This clonotype was obtained from a human donor who received an intestinal transplant. Here the sequenced sample was unstimulated CD8+ T cells sorted from spleen or lymph node cells, taken before intestinal transplant. The chain joins TRBV6-1 to TRBJ1-4, with TRBD1 matching over 8 bases. CDR3 nucleotide sequence: TGTGCCAGCAGTGGCCCGGGACAGGAGTATGCAACTAATGAAAAACTGTTTTTT. Translating gives CASSGPGQEYATNEKLFF.